This entry lists 6 T cell receptor beta chains sequenced from one sample in a study of neurological immune-mediated disorders. TCRdb re-analysed the 5' RACE reads in MiXCR, keeping a single row per CDR3 protein. The sample lists about 50,000 distinct CDR3 sequences, 7% to 10% seen once, with 1.5% to 2% in the top ten. Time point given: longitudinal time-point 3. Sample: PBMCs. All receptors come from a woman aged 40 to 50 in good health.

This clonotype came up a few times. The rearrangement joins TRBV5-6 to TRBJ2-3; no definite D call. V was clipped by 2 bases and J by 6 bases, with 16 bases between them. The germline gives CDR1 SGHDT, CDR2 YYEEEE. The CDR3 consists of 15 residues. The CDR3 sequence: CASSFLGFGTDTQYF. DNA of the CDR3: TGTGCCAGCAGCTTCCTGGGGTTCGGAACGGATACGCAGTATTTT.

There are a few counts of this clonotype. The J gene is TRBJ2-2, the V gene TRBV2; 8 bases fit TRBD2. This CDR3 is 15 amino acids long. Trimming removed 6 bases from V and 1 base from J; junction bases left unmatched: 4. Germline lookup yields CDR1 SNHLY and CDR2 FYNNEI. CDR3 DNA sequence: TGTGCCAGCAGGAGGACTAGCTTGAACACCGGGGAGCTGTTTTTT. This codes for CASRRTSLNTGELFF.

This clonotype has ten or more counts. The rearrangement links TRBV3-1 to TRBJ2-1, with 15 bases matching TRBD2. V lost 5 bases, J lost 5 bases, and 4 bases stayed unmatched. Germline V gene lookup returns CDR1 LGHDT and CDR2 YNNKEL (reference sequence). The CDR3 is 16 residues long. The chain's CDR3 is CASSSRTSGGDNEQFF. DNA for the CDR3: TGTGCCAGCAGCTCGCGGACTAGCGGGGGGGACAATGAGCAGTTCTTC.

This clonotype was seen repeatedly, ten times or more. The chain is built from TRBV5-1 and TRBJ1-1; 9 positions match TRBD1. Germline trimming cut 3 bases from V and 1 base from J; bases unmatched to any gene: 10. CDR1 is SGHRS, CDR2 YFSETQ, per germline. This CDR3 region has 17 residues. The chain's CDR3 is CASSSGQGKGGNTEAFF. CDR3 bases: TGCGCCAGCAGCTCAGGACAGGGGAAAGGGGGGAACACTGAAGCTTTCTTT. Full variable domain (remainder filled in from reference TRBV5-1 and TRBJ1-1): KAGVTQTPRYLIKTRGQQVTLSCSPISGHRSVSWYQQTPGQGLQFLFEYFSETQRNKGNFPGRFSGRQFSNSRSEMNVSTLELGDSALYLCASSSGQGKGGNTEAFFGQGTRLTVV.

CDR3 DNA sequence: TGTGCCAGCAGCGAGAGGTCTAACGGGGGGGATACGCAGTATTTT. Protein product: CASSERSNGGDTQYF. This chain joins TRBV13 and TRBJ2-3, with 7 bases matching TRBD2. V dropped 5 bases and J dropped 6; count of bases not matched to a gene: 11. CDR1 and CDR2 from the germline V gene are PRHDT and FYEKMQ (reference sequence). This CDR3 has 15 residues.

This clonotype was counted at least ten times. The rearrangement joins TRBV4-2 to TRBJ1-1; TRBD1 matches 9 bases. Germline V gene lookup returns CDR1 LGHNA and CDR2 YNFKEQ. V trimming: 1 base; J trimming: 2 bases; junction bases outside the gene matches: 2. The CDR3 has 15 residues. CDR3 amino acids: CASSQGDRDNTEAFF. As DNA, the CDR3 is TGTGCCAGCAGCCAAGGGGACAGGGATAACACTGAAGCTTTCTTT.